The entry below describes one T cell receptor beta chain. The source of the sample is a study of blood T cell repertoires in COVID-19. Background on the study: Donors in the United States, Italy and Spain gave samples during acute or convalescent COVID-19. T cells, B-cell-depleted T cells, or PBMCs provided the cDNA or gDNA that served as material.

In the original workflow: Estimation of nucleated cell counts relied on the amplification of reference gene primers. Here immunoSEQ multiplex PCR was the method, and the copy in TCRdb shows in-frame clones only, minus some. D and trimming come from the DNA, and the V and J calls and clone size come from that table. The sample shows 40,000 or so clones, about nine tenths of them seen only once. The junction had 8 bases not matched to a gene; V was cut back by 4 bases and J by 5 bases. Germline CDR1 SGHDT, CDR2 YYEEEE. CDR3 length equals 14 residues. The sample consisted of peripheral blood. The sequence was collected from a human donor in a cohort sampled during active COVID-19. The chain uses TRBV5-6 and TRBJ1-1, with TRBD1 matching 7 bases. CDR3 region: CASSHPDRVTEAFF. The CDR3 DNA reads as TGTGCCAGCAGCCATCCAGACAGGGTAACTGAAGCTTTCTTT.